The entry below describes one T cell receptor beta chain. Per the germline V gene, CDR1 is MNHNY and CDR2 is SVGAGI (reference sequence). The V gene lost 0 bases and the J gene lost 7 bases, with 12 bases spanning the gap. This CDR3 is 14 amino acids long. As handled by the study authors: Quantification of nucleated cells was approximated via reference gene primer amplification. Clones were read by immunoSEQ multiplex PCR, and TCRdb kept only the in-frame ones, dropping some. V, J and clone size reflect that table, while D and trimming were determined from the DNA. The table lists about 110,000 clones, around nine tenths of them singletons. This record belongs to a study of blood T cell repertoires in COVID-19.

Source material: peripheral blood. This chain joins TRBV6-6 and TRBJ1-1; a weak D match, TRBD1 (6 bases). This clonotype was obtained from a woman aged 65 to 85 who had recovered from COVID-19. The chain's CDR3 is CASSYSDRGNEAFF. The CDR3 DNA reads as TGTGCCAGCAGTTACTCGGACAGAGGGAATGAAGCTTTCTTT.